Below are 23 T cell receptor beta chains sequenced from a single sample in a study of identical twins' blood T cells. From the 5' RACE reads, TCRdb called clonotypes with MiXCR, one entry per CDR3 protein. The sample includes 400,000 or so distinct CDR3 sequences, roughly 27% of them seen just once. The specimen was PBMCs. Receptors were obtained from a woman between 18 and 50 years old in good health.

The chain joins TRBV18 to TRBJ2-3; D is unresolved. The CDR3 is made up of 14 amino acids. Germline lookup yields CDR1 KGHSH and CDR2 LQKENI. The ends were cut back, 0 bases at V and 4 bases at J, with 8 bases in the middle. The CDR3 nucleotides are TGTGCCAGCTCACCACCTGGGCTGTCAGATACGCAGTATTTT. Amino acids: CASSPPGLSDTQYF.

To note about this clonotype: A read error may account for a junction end that differs from germline. The chain combines TRBV27 with TRBJ1-1; D remains unclear. The germline CDR1 and CDR2 sequences are MNHEY and SMNVEV (reference sequence). This CDR3 comprises 13 residues. The CDR3 sequence: CASKNRWSTETFF. In DNA form, the CDR3 reads TGTGCCAGTAAAAATCGCTGGAGCACTGAAACTTTCTTT.

The J gene is TRBJ1-4, the V gene TRBV7-9; possibly TRBD1 for D (5 bases). This CDR3 spans 13 amino acids. The V gene lost 5 bases and the J gene lost 7 bases, with 11 bases spanning the gap. Germline V gene sequence: CDR1 SEHNR, CDR2 FQNEAQ (reference sequence). CDR3 region: CASSHAGGEKLFF. CDR3 nucleotides: TGTGCCAGCAGCCACGCGGGGGGTGAAAAACTGTTTTTT.

This clonotype was seen ten or more times. The gene calls are TRBV2 and TRBJ2-1, with TRBD2 as a possible D gene (7 bases). CDR1 SNHLY and CDR2 FYNNEI come from the germline V gene. The CDR3 spans 16 residues. The V end was cut by 7 bases, the J end by 1 base, with 17 bases between. In DNA, the CDR3 is TGTGCCAGCAATGACCCGGGGGGCCGGTCCTACAATGAGCAGTTCTTC. Protein: CASNDPGGRSYNEQFF. Looking up the rest from reference TRBV2 and TRBJ2-1 gives the full variable domain: EPEVTQTPSHQVTQMGQEVILRCVPISNHLYFYWYRQILGQKVEFLVSFYNNEISEKSEIFDDQFSVERPDGSNFTLKIRSTKLEDSAMYFCASNDPGGRSYNEQFFGPGTRLTVL.

The V gene is TRBV6-5, the J gene TRBJ2-7; D call uncertain. The CDR3 has 14 amino acids. Per germline, CDR1 MNHEY and CDR2 SVGAGI. Deletions cut 2 bases from V and 2 bases from J, with 10 bases between. The CDR3 DNA follows: TGTGCCAGCAGTTACGGTCCCGAGGCCTACGAGCAGTACTTC. Its protein product is CASSYGPEAYEQYF.

The chain recombines TRBV5-1 with TRBJ2-1; 8 nucleotides agree with TRBD1. Germline V gene data show CDR1 as SGHRS and CDR2 as YFSETQ. The trim removed 2 bases at V and 3 bases at J, leaving 7 bases unmatched. There are 16 residues in the CDR3. This chain's CDR3 is CASSFLSGTGYNEQFF. CDR3 DNA sequence: TGCGCCAGCAGCTTCCTTTCCGGGACAGGCTACAATGAGCAGTTCTTC.

There are a few counts of this clonotype. This chain connects TRBV28 to TRBJ1-2; no clear D gene. This CDR3 is built from 14 residues. Trimming stripped 3 bases from V and 3 bases from J, with 11 bases between. Germline CDR1 and CDR2: MDHEN and SYDVKM. CDR3 protein: CASSLGSFDYGYTF. CDR3 nucleotide sequence: TGTGCCAGCAGTTTGGGAAGTTTTGACTATGGCTACACCTTC.

This clonotype was seen a few times. V usage is TRBV29-1 and J usage is TRBJ2-5, with 7 bases matching TRBD2. J was trimmed by 5 bases and V by 0 bases; bases with no gene match: 9. This CDR3 region has 15 residues. The germline V gene encodes CDR1 SQVTM and CDR2 ANQGSEA. The CDR3: CSVEDPLAVGETQYF. The CDR3, as DNA: TGCAGCGTTGAAGATCCGCTAGCGGTAGGGGAGACCCAGTACTTC.

As for this clonotype: A junction boundary mismatches the germline segment, possibly from a read error. This chain joins TRBV20-1 and TRBJ2-3, with D perhaps matching TRBD2 (6 bases). The V gene's germline CDR1 is DFQATT and CDR2 SNEGSKA (reference sequence). This CDR3 contains 13 residues. Here the CDR3 reads CSARDRFVGTYFF. CDR3 nucleotides: TGCAGTGCTAGAGATCGGTTTGTTGGGACTTATTTTTTT.

V is TRBV14 and J is TRBJ1-1; TRBD1 might be the D (6 bases). Looked up from germline, CDR1 is SGHDN and CDR2 is FVKESK. V lost 4 bases and J 4 bases, leaving 16 bases between the germline ends. CDR3 length: 15 residues. Here the CDR3 DNA reads TGTGCCAGCAGCCGGTTGCAGGGGATGAGCACTGAAGCTTTCTTT. Translated: CASSRLQGMSTEAFF.

The chain joins TRBV7-9 to TRBJ1-1, with unresolved D. CDR1 SEHNR and CDR2 FQNEAQ come from the germline V gene (reference sequence). The length of the CDR3 is 12 residues. V dropped 6 bases and J dropped 5 bases, with 10 bases sitting between them. This CDR3 is CASRGTPTEAFF. DNA for the CDR3: TGTGCCAGCAGAGGAACCCCTACTGAAGCTTTCTTT.

This clonotype was counted a few times. V gene TRBV2 combines with J gene TRBJ2-3; D is perhaps TRBD1 (6 bases). The ends were cut back, 6 bases at V and 5 bases at J, with 9 bases in the middle. This CDR3 has 12 residues. CDR1 SNHLY and CDR2 FYNNEI come from the germline V gene. The CDR3 loop reads CASRGGIDTQYF. CDR3 nucleotide sequence: TGTGCCAGCAGAGGGGGTATAGATACGCAGTATTTT.

Here the CDR3 reads CASSTQGAAEAFF. Written as DNA, the CDR3 is TGTGCCAGTAGTACTCAGGGGGCCGCTGAAGCTTTCTTT. The chain is built from TRBV19 and TRBJ1-1; TRBD1 aligns across 8 bases. CDR3 size: 13 residues. Germline CDR1 and CDR2: LNHDA and SQIVND (reference sequence). The V gene end was trimmed by 4 bases and the J gene end by 6 bases; junction bases not matched to a gene: 4.

Comment on this clonotype: At one end the junction does not follow the germline gene, possibly because of a read error. The rearrangement links TRBV24-1 to TRBJ2-5, with D possibly TRBD1 on 6 matching bases. This CDR3 is 15 amino acids long. Germline V gives CDR1 KGHDR, CDR2 SFDVKD. CDR3 nucleotide sequence: TGTACCACCAGTGACCTTCCAGGGGCGCAAGAGACCCAGTACTTC. Its protein is CTTSDLPGAQETQYF.

This clonotype was counted a few times. The chain joins TRBV5-1 to TRBJ2-1, with 12 bases fitting TRBD2. J lost 9 bases, V lost 6 bases, and 4 bases had no gene match. The CDR3 is made up of 13 amino acids. CDR1 and CDR2 from the germline V gene are SGHRS and YFSETQ. The CDR3 bases are TGCGCCAGCACGACTAGCGGGAGAAGTGAGCAGTTCTTC. Amino acid sequence: CASTTSGRSEQFF.

Written as DNA, the CDR3 is TGCAGCGTGCCGGGACAGGGACTCGGACGGGATTATGGCTACACCTTC. This codes for CSVPGQGLGRDYGYTF. This chain links TRBV29-1 with TRBJ1-2, with TRBD1 matching over 9 bases. This CDR3 is built from 16 residues. V was clipped by 6 bases and J by 5 bases; unmatched bases: 16. Germline V gene sequence: CDR1 SQVTM, CDR2 ANQGSEA.

The chain couples TRBV5-1 to TRBJ1-2; D call uncertain. Germline CDR1 reads SGHRS; CDR2 reads YFSETQ. This CDR3 contains 13 residues. Trimming shortened V by 3 bases and J by 4 bases, and 10 bases separated the two germline ends. The CDR3 nucleotides read TGCGCCAGCAGCTCGGACGGGTTCTATGGCTACACCTTC. Its protein product is CASSSDGFYGYTF.

Points on this clonotype: Mismatch with germline at one junction end may stem from a read error. The chain links TRBV2 to TRBJ2-1; D uncertain. Germline V lookup: CDR1 SNHLY, CDR2 FYNNEI. This CDR3 is built from 10 residues. The CDR3 nucleotides read TGTGCCAGCCGAACGGTACTCCTCCAGTTC. Its protein product is CASRTVLLQF.

To note about this clonotype: A much larger clone lies a single base off, so this may be a read error. The chain combines TRBV5-6 with TRBJ1-3; D is unclear. The germline V and J ends were trimmed by 7 bases and 2 bases, with 10 bases remaining between them. The germline V gene has CDR1 SGHDT and CDR2 YYEEEE. The length of the CDR3 is 13 residues. For the CDR3, the DNA is TGTGCCAGCGGCGGGGTTGCTGGAAACACCATATATTTT. It encodes CASGGVAGNTIYF.

The chain employs TRBV11-2 and TRBJ2-2; D gene ambiguous. This CDR3 region has 13 residues. Germline V gene data show CDR1 as SGHAT and CDR2 as FQNNGV. With 0 bases removed from V and 7 bases from J, the gap between germline ends came to 6 bases. In DNA, the CDR3 is TGTGCCAGCAGCTTAGATTATAACGGGGAGCTGTTTTTT. Its translation is CASSLDYNGELFF.

This sequence joins TRBV27 and TRBJ1-1; the D gene is possibly TRBD1 (6 bases). Deletions cut 7 bases from V and 4 bases from J, with 16 bases between. Germline V gene lookup returns CDR1 MNHEY and CDR2 SMNVEV (reference sequence). The CDR3 length is 14 residues. Here the CDR3 reads CASTRAGVGTEAFF. The CDR3 DNA reads TGTGCCAGCACTCGGGCAGGGGTGGGCACTGAAGCTTTCTTT.

This clonotype was seen only a few times. The chain is built from TRBV5-1 and TRBJ1-1; maybe TRBD1 (5 bases). The CDR3 is made up of 13 amino acids. Germline V lookup: CDR1 SGHRS, CDR2 YFSETQ. The V and J ends lost 4 bases and 6 bases respectively, with 13 bases between them. CDR3 loop: CASSPVPGPEAFF. In DNA form, the CDR3 reads TGCGCCAGCAGCCCGGTTCCGGGACCTGAAGCTTTCTTT.

Turning to this clonotype: A read error may account for a junction end that differs from germline. The J gene is TRBJ1-5, the V gene TRBV27, with D tentatively TRBD1 (6 bases). Germline-derived CDR1 and CDR2 are MNHEY and SMNVEV (reference sequence). This CDR3 is 15 amino acids long. As DNA, the CDR3 is TGTGCCAGCAGTCCGACACCAGGGGTCAATCAGGCCCAGCATTTT. The encoded protein is CASSPTPGVNQAQHF.